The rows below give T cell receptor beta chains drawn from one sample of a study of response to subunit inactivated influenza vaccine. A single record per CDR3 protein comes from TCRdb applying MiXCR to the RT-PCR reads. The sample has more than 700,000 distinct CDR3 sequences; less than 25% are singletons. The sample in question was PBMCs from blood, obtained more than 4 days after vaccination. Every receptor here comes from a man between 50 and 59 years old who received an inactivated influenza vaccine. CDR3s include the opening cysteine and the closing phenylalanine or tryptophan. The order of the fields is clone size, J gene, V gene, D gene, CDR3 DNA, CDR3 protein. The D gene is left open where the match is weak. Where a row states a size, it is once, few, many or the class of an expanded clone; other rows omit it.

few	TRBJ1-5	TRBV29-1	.	TGCAGCGTTGCGTTAGGGACCAATCAGCCCCAGCATTTT	CSVALGTNQPQHF
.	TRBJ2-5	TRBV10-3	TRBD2	TGTGCCATCAGTAGGGTAGCGGGAGTGTCTGAGGAGACCCAGTACTTC	CAISRVAGVSEETQYF
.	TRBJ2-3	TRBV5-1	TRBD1	TGCGCCAGCAGCGCAACCGGGACAGCCGTCCGAGATACGCAGTATTTT	CASSATGTAVRDTQYF
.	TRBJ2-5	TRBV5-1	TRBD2	TGCGCCAGCAGCCGGGGGACTAGCGGGAAAGAGACCCAGTACTTC	CASSRGTSGKETQYF
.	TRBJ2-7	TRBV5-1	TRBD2	TGCGCCAGCAGCCCCCTTTCGGGAGGGCCAGCCCGTGAGCAGTACTTC	CASSPLSGGPAREQYF
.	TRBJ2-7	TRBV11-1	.	TGTGCCAGCAGCTCCATGCCAAGCCACTACGAGCAGTACTTC	CASSSMPSHYEQYF
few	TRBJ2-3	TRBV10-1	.	TGCGCCAGCAGTGACTATGGACAGACCACAGATACGCAGTATTTT	CASSDYGQTTDTQYF
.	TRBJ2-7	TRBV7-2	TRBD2	TGTGCCAGCAGCCCGCAGGGACTAGCGGGCACCTACGAGCAGTACTTC	CASSPQGLAGTYEQYF
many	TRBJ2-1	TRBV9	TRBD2	TGTGCCAGCAGCGTAGGTCTAGCGGCATACAATGAGCAGTTCTTC	CASSVGLAAYNEQFF
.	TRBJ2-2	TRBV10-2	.	TGCGCCAGCAGTCCCCGGGGGTACAGGTTCCCCGGGGAGCTGTTTTTT	CASSPRGYRFPGELFF
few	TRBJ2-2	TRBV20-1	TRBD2	TGCAGTGCTAGAGACACTAGCGTAAACACCGGGGAGCTGTTTTTT	CSARDTSVNTGELFF
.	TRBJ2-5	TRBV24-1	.	TGTGCCACCAGTGAGGCGGGACGTCGGACCCAGTACTTC	CATSEAGRRTQYF
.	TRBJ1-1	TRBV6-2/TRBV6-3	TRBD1	TGTGCCAGCAAAACGGACAGGGGGCCCTTCATGAACACTGAAGCTTTCTTT	CASKTDRGPFMNTEAFF
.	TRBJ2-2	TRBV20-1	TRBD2	TGCAGTGCGAAGAACGGGGGGAGCACCGGGGAGCTGTTTTTT	CSAKNGGSTGELFF
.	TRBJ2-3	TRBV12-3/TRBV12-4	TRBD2	TGTGCCAGCAGCCGAGCGGGGGGAAGCACAGATACGCAGTATTTT	CASSRAGGSTDTQYF
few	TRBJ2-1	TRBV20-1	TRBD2	TGCAGTGCTAGTGGTACGAGCGGGAAGATCTACAATGAGCAGTTCTTC	CSASGTSGKIYNEQFF
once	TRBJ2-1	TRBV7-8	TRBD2	TGTGCCAGCAGCTTAGCTAGACTAGCGGGATACGGGGAGCAGTTCTTC	CASSLARLAGYGEQFF
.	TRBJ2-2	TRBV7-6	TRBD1	TGTGCTACCCACAGGGGGATCGGGGAGCTGTTTTTT	CATHRGIGELFF
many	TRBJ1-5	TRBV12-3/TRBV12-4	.	TGTGCCAGCAGTTTAGGGGTGGGGAATAGCAATCAGCCCCAGCATTTT	CASSLGVGNSNQPQHF
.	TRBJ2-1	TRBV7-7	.	TGTGCCAGCAGCCCCAAGCCGGTGGGAAAGCAGTTCTTC	CASSPKPVGKQFF
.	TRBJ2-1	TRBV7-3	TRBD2	TGTGCCAGCAGCCACCTAGCGGCCTCCTACAATGAGCAGTTCTTC	CASSHLAASYNEQFF
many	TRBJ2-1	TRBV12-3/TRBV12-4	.	TGTGCCAGCAGTTTTGGGACTGGGAATGAGCAGTTCTTC	CASSFGTGNEQFF
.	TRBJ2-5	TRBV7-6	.	TGTGCCAGCAGCTTACATCCTGGACAAGGGGGGCAAGAGACCCAGTACTTC	CASSLHPGQGGQETQYF
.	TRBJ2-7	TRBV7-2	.	TGTGCCAGCAGCTTCTCTAACCACTACGAGCAGTACTTC	CASSFSNHYEQYF
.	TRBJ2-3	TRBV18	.	TGTGCCAGCTCACCAGCCGGAGTGAGCACAGATACGCAGTATTTT	CASSPAGVSTDTQYF
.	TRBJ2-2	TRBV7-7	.	TGTGCTAGCAGCTTAGCGGTTCGGGGAGCGAACACCGGGGAGCTGTTTTTT	CASSLAVRGANTGELFF
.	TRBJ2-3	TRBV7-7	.	TGTGCTAGCAGCTTAGGCGTCAGGGGCAGTGCAGATACGCAGTATTTT	CASSLGVRGSADTQYF
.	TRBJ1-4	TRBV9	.	TGTGCCAGCAGCCCCTACCGGGACCAGCATGAAAAACTGTTTTTT	CASSPYRDQHEKLFF
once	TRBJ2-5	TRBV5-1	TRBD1	TGCGCCAGCAGCCCCGGGACAGGGGTGAGAGAGACCCAGTACTTC	CASSPGTGVRETQYF
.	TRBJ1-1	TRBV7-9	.	TGTGCCAGCAGCTTATCGGAAGCAGGGAAGGCTTTCTTT	CASSLSEAGKAFF
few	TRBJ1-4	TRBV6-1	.	TGTGCCAGCAGGACACAGGCGAATAATGAAAAACTGTTTTTT	CASRTQANNEKLFF
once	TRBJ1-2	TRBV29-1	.	TGCAGCGTTACCGGGACTGTAGGTGGCTACACCTTC	CSVTGTVGGYTF
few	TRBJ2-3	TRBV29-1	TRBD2	TGCAGCGTTGAATCGGCGACGACTAGCGGGAGGGATACGCAGTATTTT	CSVESATTSGRDTQYF
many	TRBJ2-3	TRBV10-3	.	TGTGCCATCAGTCTAGCAGCTAGCACAGATACGCAGTATTTT	CAISLAASTDTQYF
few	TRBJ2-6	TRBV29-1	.	TGCAGCGTTGAAGATGCACCCAGGGTTGGGTCTGGGGCCAACGTCCTGACTTTC	CSVEDAPRVGSGANVLTF
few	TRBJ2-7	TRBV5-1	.	TGCGCCAGCAGCTCTTGGTGGGGTTACGAGCAGTACTTC	CASSSWWGYEQYF
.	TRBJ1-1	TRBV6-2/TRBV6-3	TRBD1	TGTGCCAGCAGACCGACAGGGAGCGCTGAAGCTTTCTTT	CASRPTGSAEAFF
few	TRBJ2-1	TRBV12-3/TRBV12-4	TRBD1	TGTGCCAGCAGTTCGCGGACAGGCCGCAATGAGCAGTTCTTC	CASSSRTGRNEQFF
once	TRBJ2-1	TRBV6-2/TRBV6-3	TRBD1	TGTGCCAGCGCGGACAGGAGCCACTACAATGAGCAGTTCTTC	CASADRSHYNEQFF
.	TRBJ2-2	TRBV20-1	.	TGCAGTGCCGAGGACCGCACCGGGGAGCTGTTTTTT	CSAEDRTGELFF
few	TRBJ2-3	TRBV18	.	TGTGCCAGCTCGCCCTTGACTAGGGGCGGCGCAGATACGCAGTATTTT	CASSPLTRGGADTQYF
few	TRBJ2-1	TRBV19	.	TGTGCCAGTAGTCCTTCCGGGACCCCTTCGAGTAATGAGCAGTTCTTC	CASSPSGTPSSNEQFF
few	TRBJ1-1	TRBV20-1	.	TGCAGTGCTAGAGATGGGGGGTTCGTAGCTTTCTTT	CSARDGGFVAFF
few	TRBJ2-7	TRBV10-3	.	TGTGCCATCAGTGAGGGGCAGGCGAATGTCCTCTACGAGCAGTACTTC	CAISEGQANVLYEQYF
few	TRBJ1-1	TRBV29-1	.	TGCAGCGTCACACGGATGGGGAACACTGAAGCTTTCTTT	CSVTRMGNTEAFF
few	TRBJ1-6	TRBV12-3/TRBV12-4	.	TGTGCCAGCAGTTGGCAGGGCAGATCACCCCTCCACTTT	CASSWQGRSPLHF
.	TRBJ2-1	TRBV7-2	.	TGTGCCAGCAGCAATCCAGGCAGGAGAGACTCCTACAATGAGCAGTTCTTC	CASSNPGRRDSYNEQFF
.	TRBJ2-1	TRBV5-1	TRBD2	TGCGCCAGCAGCTTGGAAAGCGGGGCTTTTCTCAATGAGCAGTTCTTC	CASSLESGAFLNEQFF
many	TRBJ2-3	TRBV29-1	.	TGCAGCGTGCACCGGGGACGCACAGATACGCAGTATTTT	CSVHRGRTDTQYF
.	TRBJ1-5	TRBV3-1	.	TGTGCCAGCAGCCAAGGGTGGGGAAATAGCAATCAGCCCCAGCATTTT	CASSQGWGNSNQPQHF
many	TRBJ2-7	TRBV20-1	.	TGCAGTGCTAGAGATGTCCGCTACGAGCAGTACTTC	CSARDVRYEQYF
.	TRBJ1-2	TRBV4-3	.	TGCGCCAGCAGCCAAGATTCCGTCCAGGGACGTCGGGGCTACACCTTC	CASSQDSVQGRRGYTF
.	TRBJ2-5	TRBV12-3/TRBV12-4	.	TGTGCCAGCAGTTCACCCCCGGGGACCCAGTACTTC	CASSSPPGTQYF
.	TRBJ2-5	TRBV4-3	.	TGCGCCAGCAGCCAGTCCTCAGGGATTTCAGAGACCCAGTACTTC	CASSQSSGISETQYF
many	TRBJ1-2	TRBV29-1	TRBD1	TGCAGCGTTGAAGATCCGTGGGTACAGGGGAACTCTCGCCGCACGCAATGGGGCTACACCTTC	CSVEDPWVQGNSRRTQWGYTF
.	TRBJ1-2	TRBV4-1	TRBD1	TGCGCCAGCAGCCAAGGGACAGGGGGCCTGGGAGGCTACACCTTC	CASSQGTGGLGGYTF
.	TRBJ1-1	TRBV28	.	TGTGCCAGCAGTTTGAGGATTGGGGACACTGAAGCTTTCTTT	CASSLRIGDTEAFF
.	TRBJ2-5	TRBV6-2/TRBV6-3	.	TGTGCCAGCAGCCGGACTCTTACCATCCAAGAGACCCAGTACTTC	CASSRTLTIQETQYF
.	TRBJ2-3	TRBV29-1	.	TGCAGCGTTGACTCGCGGGGTAGCACAGATACGCAGTATTTT	CSVDSRGSTDTQYF